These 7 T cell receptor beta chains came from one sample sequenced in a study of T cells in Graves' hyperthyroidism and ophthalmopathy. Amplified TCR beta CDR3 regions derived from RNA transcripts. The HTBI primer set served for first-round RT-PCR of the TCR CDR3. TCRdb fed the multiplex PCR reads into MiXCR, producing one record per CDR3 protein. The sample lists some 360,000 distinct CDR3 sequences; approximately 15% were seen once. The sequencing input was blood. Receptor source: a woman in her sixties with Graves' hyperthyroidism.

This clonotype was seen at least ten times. CDR3 protein: CASSYFPGMNTEAFF. CDR3 nucleotides: TGTGCCAGCAGTTACTTTCCAGGGATGAACACTGAAGCTTTCTTT. The chain recombines TRBV6-5 with TRBJ1-1, with D perhaps TRBD1 (5 bases). V was trimmed by 1 base and J by 0 bases, leaving 9 bases between them. The CDR3 sequence is 15 residues long. Germline V gene data show CDR1 as MNHEY and CDR2 as SVGAGI.

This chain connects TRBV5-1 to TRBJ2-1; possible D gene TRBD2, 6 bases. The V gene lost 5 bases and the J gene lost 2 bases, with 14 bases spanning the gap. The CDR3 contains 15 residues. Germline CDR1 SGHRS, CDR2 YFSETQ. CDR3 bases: TGCGCCAGCAGGGGCGGGGCAGCGACCTACAATGAGCAGTTCTTC. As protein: CASRGGAATYNEQFF.

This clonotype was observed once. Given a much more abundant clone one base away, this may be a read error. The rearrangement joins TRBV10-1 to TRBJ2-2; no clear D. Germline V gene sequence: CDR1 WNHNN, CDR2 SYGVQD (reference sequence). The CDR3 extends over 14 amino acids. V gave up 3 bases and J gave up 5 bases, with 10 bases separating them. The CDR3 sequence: CASSDSLGTGELFF. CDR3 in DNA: TGCGCCAGCAGTGACTCCTTGGGGACCGGGGAGCTGTTTTTT.

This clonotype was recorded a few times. This chain's CDR3 is CASSYTGGRQPQHF. The DNA for the CDR3 is TGTGCCAGCAGTTACACAGGGGGCAGGCAGCCCCAGCATTTT. The V call is TRBV6-6, the J call TRBJ1-5; 9 bases map to TRBD1. The CDR3 spans 14 residues. Germline lookup yields CDR1 MNHNY and CDR2 SVGAGI (reference sequence). V lost 2 bases and J lost 7; bases outside the gene matches: 3.

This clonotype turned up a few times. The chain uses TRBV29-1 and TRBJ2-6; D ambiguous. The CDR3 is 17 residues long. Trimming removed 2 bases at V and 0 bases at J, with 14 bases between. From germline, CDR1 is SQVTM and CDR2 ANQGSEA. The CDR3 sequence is CSVERQNADSGANVLTF. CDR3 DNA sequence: TGCAGCGTTGAACGGCAGAATGCCGACTCTGGGGCCAACGTCCTGACTTTC.

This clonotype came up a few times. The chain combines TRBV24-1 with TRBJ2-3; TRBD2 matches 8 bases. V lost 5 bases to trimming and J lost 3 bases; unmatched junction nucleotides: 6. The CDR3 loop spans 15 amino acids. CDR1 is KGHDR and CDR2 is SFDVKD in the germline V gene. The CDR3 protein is CATSVMGLGTDTQYF. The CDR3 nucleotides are TGTGCCACCAGTGTCATGGGACTAGGAACAGATACGCAGTATTTT.

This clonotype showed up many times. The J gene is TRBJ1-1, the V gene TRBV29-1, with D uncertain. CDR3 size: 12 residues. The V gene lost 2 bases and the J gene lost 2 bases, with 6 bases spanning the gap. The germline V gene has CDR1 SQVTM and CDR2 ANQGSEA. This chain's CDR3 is CSVENRNTEAFF. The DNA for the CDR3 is TGCAGCGTTGAAAACAGAAACACTGAAGCTTTCTTT.